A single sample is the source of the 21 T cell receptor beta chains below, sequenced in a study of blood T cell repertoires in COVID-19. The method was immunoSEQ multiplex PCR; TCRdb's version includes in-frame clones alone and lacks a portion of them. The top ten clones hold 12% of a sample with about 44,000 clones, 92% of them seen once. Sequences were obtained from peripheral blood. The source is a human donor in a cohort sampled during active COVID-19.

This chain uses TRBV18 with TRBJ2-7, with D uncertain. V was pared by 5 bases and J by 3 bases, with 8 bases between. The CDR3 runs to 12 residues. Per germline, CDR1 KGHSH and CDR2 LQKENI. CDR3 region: CASSAANYEQYF. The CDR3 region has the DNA TGTGCCAGCTCAGCCGCTAACTACGAGCAGTACTTC. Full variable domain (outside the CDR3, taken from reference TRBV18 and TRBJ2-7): NAGVMQNPRHLVRRRGQEARLRCSPMKGHSHVYWYRQLPEEGLKFMVYLQKENIIDESGMPKERFSAEFPKEGPSILRIQQVVRGDSAAYFCASSAANYEQYFGPGTRLTVT.

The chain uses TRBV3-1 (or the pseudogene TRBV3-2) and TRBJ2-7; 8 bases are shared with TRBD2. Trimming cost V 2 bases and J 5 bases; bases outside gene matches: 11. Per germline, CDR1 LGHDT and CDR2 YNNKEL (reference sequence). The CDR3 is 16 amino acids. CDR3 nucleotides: TGTGCCAGCAGCCAAAGGACAGCGGGAGAGCGCAACGAGCAGTACTTC. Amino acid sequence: CASSQRTAGERNEQYF.

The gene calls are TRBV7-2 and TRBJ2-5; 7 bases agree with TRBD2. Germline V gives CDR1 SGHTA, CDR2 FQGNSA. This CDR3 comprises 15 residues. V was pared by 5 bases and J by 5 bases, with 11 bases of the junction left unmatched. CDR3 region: CASSTSGTSGETQYF. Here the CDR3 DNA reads TGTGCCAGCAGCACAAGCGGGACCAGTGGTGAGACCCAGTACTTC.

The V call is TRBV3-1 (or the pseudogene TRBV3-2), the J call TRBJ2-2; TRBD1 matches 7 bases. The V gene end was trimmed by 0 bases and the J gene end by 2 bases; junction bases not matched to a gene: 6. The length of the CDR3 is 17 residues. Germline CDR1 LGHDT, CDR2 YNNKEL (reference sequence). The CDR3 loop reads CASSQDRRDRNTGELFF. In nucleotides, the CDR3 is TGTGCCAGCAGCCAAGACAGAAGGGACAGAAACACCGGGGAGCTGTTTTTT.

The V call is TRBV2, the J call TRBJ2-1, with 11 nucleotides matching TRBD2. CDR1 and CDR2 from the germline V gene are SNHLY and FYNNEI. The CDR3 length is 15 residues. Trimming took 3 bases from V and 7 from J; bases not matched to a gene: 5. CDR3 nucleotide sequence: TGTGCCAGCAGTGATCTAGCGGGGGGCCGGAATGAGCAGTTCTTC. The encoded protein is CASSDLAGGRNEQFF.

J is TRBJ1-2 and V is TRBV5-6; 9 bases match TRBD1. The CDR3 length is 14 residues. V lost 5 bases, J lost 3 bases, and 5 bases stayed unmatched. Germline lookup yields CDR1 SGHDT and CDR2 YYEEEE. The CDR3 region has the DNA TGTGCCAGCAGGATACAGGGGGCCGACTATGGCTACACCTTC. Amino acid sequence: CASRIQGADYGYTF.

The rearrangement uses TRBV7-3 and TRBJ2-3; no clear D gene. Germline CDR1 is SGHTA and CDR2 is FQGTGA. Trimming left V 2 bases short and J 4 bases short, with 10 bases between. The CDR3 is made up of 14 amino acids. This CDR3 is CASSLGFGSDTQYF. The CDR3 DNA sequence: TGTGCCAGCAGCTTAGGTTTTGGCTCAGATACGCAGTATTTT.

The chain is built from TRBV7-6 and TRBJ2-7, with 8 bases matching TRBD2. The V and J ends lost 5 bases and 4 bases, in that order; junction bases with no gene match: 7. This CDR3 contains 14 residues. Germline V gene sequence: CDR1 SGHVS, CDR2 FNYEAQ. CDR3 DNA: TGTGCCAGCAGCCCCGGGGGGGGTGGGTACGAGCAGTACTTC. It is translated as CASSPGGGGYEQYF.

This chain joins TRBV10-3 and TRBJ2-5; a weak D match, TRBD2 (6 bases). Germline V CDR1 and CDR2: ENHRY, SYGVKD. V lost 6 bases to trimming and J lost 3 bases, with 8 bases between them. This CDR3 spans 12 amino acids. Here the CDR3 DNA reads TGTGCCATCAGCGGGAGAGAAGAGACCCAGTACTTC. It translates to CAISGREETQYF.

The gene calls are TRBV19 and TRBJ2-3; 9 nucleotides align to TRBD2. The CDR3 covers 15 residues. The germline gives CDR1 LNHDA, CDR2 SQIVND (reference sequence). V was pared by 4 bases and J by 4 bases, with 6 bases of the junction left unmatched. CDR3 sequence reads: CASSRASGVADTQYF. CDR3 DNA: TGTGCCAGTAGTAGGGCTAGCGGGGTTGCAGATACGCAGTATTTT.

The CDR3 coding sequence is TGTGCCAGCAGTTTTGACAGGGAGAATTCACCCCTCCACTTT. Translated, it gives CASSFDRENSPLHF. The chain has TRBV27 and TRBJ1-6; 7 bases are shared with TRBD1. Looked up from germline, CDR1 is MNHEY and CDR2 is SMNVEV (reference sequence). Losses at the gene ends were 3 bases for V and 7 bases for J; bases not matched to a gene: 3. The CDR3 contains 14 residues.

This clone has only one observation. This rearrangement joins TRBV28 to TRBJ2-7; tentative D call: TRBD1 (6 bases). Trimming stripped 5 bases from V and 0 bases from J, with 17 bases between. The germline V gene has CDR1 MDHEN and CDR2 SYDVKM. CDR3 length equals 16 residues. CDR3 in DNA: TGTGCCAGCAGTATTGGCAGGGGACCTAGCTCCTACGAGCAGTACTTC. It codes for CASSIGRGPSSYEQYF.

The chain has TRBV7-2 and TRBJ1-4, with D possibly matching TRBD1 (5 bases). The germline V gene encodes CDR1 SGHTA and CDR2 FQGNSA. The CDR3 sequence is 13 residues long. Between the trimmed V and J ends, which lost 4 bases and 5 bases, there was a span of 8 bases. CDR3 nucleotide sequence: TGTGCCAGCAGCTGGACAAGAAATGAAAAACTGTTTTTT. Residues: CASSWTRNEKLFF.

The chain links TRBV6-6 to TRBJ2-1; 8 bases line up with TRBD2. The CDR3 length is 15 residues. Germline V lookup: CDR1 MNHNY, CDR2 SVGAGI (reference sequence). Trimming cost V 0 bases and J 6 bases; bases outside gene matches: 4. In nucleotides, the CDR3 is TGTGCCAGCAGTTACTCTGGGACTAGACGCAATGAGCAGTTCTTC. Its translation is CASSYSGTRRNEQFF.

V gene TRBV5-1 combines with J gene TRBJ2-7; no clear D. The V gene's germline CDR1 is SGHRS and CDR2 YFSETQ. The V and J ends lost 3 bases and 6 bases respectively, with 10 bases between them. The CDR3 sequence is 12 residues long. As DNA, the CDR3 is TGCGCCAGCAGCTCCACCACGGGCGAGCAGTACTTC. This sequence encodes CASSSTTGEQYF. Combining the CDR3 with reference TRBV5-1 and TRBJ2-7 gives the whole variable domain KAGVTQTPRYLIKTRGQQVTLSCSPISGHRSVSWYQQTPGQGLQFLFEYFSETQRNKGNFPGRFSGRQFSNSRSEMNVSTLELGDSALYLCASSSTTGEQYFGPGTRLTVT.

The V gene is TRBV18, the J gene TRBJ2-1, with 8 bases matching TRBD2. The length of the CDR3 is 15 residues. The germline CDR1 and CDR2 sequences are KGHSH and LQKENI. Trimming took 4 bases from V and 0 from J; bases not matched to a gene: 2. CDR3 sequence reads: CASSQLAGSYNEQFF. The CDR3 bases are TGTGCCAGCTCACAGCTAGCGGGCTCCTACAATGAGCAGTTCTTC.

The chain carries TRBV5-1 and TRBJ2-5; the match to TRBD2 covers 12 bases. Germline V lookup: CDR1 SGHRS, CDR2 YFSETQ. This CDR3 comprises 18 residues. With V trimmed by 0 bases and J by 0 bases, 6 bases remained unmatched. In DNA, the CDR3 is TGCGCCAGCAGCTTGGGTCTAGCGGGGGGGTCATACCAAGAGACCCAGTACTTC. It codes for CASSLGLAGGSYQETQYF.

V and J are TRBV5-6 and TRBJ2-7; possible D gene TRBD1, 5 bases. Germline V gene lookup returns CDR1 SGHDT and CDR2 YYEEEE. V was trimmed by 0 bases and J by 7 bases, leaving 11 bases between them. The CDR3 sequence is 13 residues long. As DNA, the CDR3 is TGTGCCAGCAGCTTGGTTGGGGCAGGGGAGCAGTACTTC. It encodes CASSLVGAGEQYF.

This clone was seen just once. The chain's CDR3 is CASRGELAGSSYNEQFF. For the CDR3, the DNA is TGTGCCAGCAGGGGGGAACTAGCGGGGAGCTCCTACAATGAGCAGTTCTTC. The chain carries TRBV11-2 and TRBJ2-1, with 10 bases that match TRBD2. Looked up from germline, CDR1 is SGHAT and CDR2 is FQNNGV. The CDR3 covers 17 residues. V lost 6 bases and J lost 0; bases outside the gene matches: 8.

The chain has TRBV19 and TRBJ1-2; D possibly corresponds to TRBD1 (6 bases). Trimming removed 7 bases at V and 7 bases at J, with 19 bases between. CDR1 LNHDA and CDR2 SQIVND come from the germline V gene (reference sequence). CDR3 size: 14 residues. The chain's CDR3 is CASTPGGALGGYTF. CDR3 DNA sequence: TGTGCCAGTACCCCGGGGGGGGCCCTCGGTGGCTACACCTTC.

CDR3 nucleotides: TGTGCCACCAGTGGCGGCGGAGCTAGTGGCTACACCTTC. This encodes CATSGGGASGYTF. The chain is built from TRBV24-1 and TRBJ1-2; D not resolved. With 5 bases removed from V and 7 bases from J, the gap between germline ends came to 13 bases. The CDR3 spans 13 residues. CDR1 is KGHDR and CDR2 is SFDVKD in the germline V gene.